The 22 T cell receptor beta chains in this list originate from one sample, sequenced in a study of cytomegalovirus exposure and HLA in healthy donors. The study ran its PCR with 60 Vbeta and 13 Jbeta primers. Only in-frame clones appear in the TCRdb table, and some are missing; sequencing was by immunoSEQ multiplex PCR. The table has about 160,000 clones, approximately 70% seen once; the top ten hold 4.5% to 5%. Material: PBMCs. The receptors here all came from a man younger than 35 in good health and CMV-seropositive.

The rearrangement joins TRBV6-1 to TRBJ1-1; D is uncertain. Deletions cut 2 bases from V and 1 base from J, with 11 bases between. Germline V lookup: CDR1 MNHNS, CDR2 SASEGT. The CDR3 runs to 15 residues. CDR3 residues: CASSEFSEGNTEAFF. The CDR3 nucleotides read TGTGCCAGCAGTGAATTTTCGGAGGGGAACACTGAAGCTTTCTTT.

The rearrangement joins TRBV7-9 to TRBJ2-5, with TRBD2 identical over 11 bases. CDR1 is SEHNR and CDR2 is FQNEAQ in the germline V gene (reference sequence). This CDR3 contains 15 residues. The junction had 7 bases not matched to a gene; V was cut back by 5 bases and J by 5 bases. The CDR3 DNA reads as TGTGCCAGCAGCCCCGGGACTAGCGGCCCGGAGACCCAGTACTTC. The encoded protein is CASSPGTSGPETQYF.

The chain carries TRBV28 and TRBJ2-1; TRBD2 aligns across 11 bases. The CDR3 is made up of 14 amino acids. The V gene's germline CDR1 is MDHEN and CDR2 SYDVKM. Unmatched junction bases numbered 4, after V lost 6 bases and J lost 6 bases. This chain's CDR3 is CASRRLAGSNEQFF. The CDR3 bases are TGTGCCAGCAGAAGACTAGCGGGGAGCAATGAGCAGTTCTTC.

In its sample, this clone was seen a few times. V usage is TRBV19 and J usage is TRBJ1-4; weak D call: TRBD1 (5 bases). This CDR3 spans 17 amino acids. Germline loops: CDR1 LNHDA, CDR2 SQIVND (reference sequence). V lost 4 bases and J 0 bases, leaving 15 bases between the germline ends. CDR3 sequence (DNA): TGTGCCAGTAGTAAGGGGATAGAATTCGCAACTAATGAAAAACTGTTTTTT. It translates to CASSKGIEFATNEKLFF.

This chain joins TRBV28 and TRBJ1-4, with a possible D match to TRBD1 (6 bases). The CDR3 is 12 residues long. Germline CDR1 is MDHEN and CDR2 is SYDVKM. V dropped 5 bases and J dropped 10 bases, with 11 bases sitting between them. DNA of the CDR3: TGTGCCAGCAGTCCACCCAGGGGAAAACTGTTTTTT. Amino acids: CASSPPRGKLFF.

CDR3 DNA: TGTGCCAGCAGCGTCAATCCGACAGGGGGTAATTCACCCCTCCACTTT. It yields the protein CASSVNPTGGNSPLHF. The V and J genes are TRBV9 and TRBJ1-6; 9 nucleotides agree with TRBD1. The V gene's germline CDR1 is SGDLS and CDR2 YYNGEE. V was pared by 2 bases and J by 6 bases, with 6 bases of the junction left unmatched. This CDR3 has 16 residues.

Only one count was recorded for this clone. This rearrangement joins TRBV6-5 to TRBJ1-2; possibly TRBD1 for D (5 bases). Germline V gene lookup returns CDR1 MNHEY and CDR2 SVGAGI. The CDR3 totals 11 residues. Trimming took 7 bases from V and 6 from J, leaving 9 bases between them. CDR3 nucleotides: TGTGCCAGCACCCAGGGTCATGGCTACACCTTC. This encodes CASTQGHGYTF.

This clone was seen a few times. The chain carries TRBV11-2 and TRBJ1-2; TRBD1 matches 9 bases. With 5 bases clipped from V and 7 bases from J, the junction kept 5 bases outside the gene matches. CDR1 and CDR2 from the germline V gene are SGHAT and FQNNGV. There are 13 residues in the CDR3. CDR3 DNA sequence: TGTGCCAGCAGCGGGACAGGGCGATTTGGCTACACCTTC. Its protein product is CASSGTGRFGYTF. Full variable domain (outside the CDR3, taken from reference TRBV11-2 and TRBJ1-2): EAGVAQSPRYKIIEKRQSVAFWCNPISGHATLYWYQQILGQGPKLLIQFQNNGVVDDSQLPKDRFSAERLKGVDSTLKIQPAKLEDSAVYLCASSGTGRFGYTFGSGTRLTVV.

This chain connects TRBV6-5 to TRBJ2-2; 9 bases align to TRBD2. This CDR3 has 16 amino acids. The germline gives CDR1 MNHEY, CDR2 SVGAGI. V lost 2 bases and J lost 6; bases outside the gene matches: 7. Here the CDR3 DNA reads TGTGCCAGCAGTTACCCTAGCGGGATTAGCGCCGGGGAGCTGTTTTTT. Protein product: CASSYPSGISAGELFF.

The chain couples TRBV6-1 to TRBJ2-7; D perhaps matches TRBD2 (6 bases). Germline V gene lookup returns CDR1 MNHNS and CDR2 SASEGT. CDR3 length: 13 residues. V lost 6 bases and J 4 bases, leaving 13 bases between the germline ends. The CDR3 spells CASRATGVYEQYV. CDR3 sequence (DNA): TGTGCCAGCAGGGCTACGGGGGTTTACGAGCAGTACGTC.

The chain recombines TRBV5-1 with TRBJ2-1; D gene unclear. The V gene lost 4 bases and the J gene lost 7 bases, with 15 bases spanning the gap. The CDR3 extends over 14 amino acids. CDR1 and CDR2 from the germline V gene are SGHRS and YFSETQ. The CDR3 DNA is TGCGCCAGCAGCCCGGGTGGTATGAGAAATGAGCAGTTCTTC. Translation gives CASSPGGMRNEQFF. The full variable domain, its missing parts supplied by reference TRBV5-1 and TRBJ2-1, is KAGVTQTPRYLIKTRGQQVTLSCSPISGHRSVSWYQQTPGQGLQFLFEYFSETQRNKGNFPGRFSGRQFSNSRSEMNVSTLELGDSALYLCASSPGGMRNEQFFGPGTRLTVL.

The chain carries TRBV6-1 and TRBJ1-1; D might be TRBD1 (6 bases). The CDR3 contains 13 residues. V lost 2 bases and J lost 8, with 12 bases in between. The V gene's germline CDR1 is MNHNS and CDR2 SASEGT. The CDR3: CASSETGRQEAFF. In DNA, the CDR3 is TGTGCCAGCAGTGAAACAGGGCGCCAGGAAGCTTTCTTT.

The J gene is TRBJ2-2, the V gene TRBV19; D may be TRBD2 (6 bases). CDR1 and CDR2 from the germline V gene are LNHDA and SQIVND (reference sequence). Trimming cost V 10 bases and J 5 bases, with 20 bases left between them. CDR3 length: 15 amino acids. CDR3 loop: CATRNAGKGTGELFF. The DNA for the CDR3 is TGTGCCACCCGCAACGCGGGGAAGGGTACCGGGGAGCTGTTTTTT.

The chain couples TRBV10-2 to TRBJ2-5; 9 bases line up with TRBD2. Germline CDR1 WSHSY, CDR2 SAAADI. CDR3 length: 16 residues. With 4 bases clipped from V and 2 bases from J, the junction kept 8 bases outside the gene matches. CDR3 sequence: CASSGLAETLQETQYF. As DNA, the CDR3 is TGCGCCAGCAGTGGACTAGCGGAGACGCTACAAGAGACCCAGTACTTC.

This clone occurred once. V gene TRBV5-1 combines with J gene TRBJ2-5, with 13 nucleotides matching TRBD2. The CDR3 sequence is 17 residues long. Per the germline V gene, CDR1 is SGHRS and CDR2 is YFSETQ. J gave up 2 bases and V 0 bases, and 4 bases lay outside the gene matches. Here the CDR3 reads CASSLGGTSGIQETQYF. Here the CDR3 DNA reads TGCGCCAGCAGCTTGGGGGGGACTAGCGGGATTCAAGAGACCCAGTACTTC.

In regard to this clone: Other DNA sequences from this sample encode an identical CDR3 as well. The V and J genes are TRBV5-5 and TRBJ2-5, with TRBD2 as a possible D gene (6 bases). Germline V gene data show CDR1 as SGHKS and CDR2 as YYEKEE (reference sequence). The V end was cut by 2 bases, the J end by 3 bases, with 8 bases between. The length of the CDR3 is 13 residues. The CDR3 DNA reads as TGTGCCAGCAGCTTAACGGGGGAAGAGACCCAGTACTTC. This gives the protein CASSLTGEETQYF.

CDR3 sequence: CASSLVGRLAGELNTGELFF. The CDR3 bases are TGTGCCAGCAGCTTAGTTGGTCGACTAGCGGGAGAGCTCAACACCGGGGAGCTGTTTTTT. The J gene is TRBJ2-2, the V gene TRBV13; 12 bases are shared with TRBD2. Germline loops: CDR1 PRHDT, CDR2 FYEKMQ (reference sequence). The length of the CDR3 is 20 residues. Unmatched junction bases numbered 11, after V lost 1 base and J lost 2 bases.

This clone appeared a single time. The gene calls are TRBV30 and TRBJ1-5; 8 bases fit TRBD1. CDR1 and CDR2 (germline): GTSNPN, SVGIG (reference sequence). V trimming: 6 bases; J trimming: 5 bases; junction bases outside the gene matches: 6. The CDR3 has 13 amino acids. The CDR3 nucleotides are TGTGCCTGCGCAGACAGGGGAGATCAGCCCCAGCATTTT. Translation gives CACADRGDQPQHF. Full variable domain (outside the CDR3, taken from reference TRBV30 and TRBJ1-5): SQTIHQWPATLVQPVGSPLSLECTVEGTSNPNLYWYRQAAGRGLQLLFYSVGIGQISSEVPQNLSASRPQDRQFILSSKKLLLSDSGFYLCACADRGDQPQHFGDGTRLSIL.

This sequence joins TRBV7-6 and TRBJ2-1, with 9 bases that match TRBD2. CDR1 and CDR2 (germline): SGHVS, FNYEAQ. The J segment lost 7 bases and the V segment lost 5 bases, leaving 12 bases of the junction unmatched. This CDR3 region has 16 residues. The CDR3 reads CASSPGRLAGANEQFF. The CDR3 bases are TGTGCCAGCAGCCCTGGGAGGTTAGCGGGGGCGAATGAGCAGTTCTTC.

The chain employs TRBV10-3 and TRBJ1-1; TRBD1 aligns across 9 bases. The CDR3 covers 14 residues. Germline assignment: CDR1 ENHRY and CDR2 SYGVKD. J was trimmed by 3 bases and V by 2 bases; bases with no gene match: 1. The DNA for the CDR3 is TGTGCCATCAGTGAGCGACAGGGGGACACTGAAGCTTTCTTT. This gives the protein CAISERQGDTEAFF.

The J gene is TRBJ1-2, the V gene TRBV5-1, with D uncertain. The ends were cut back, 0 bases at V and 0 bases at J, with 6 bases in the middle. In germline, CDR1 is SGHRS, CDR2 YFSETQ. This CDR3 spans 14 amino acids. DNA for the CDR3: TGCGCCAGCAGCTTGGGGACTACTAACTATGGCTACACCTTC. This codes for CASSLGTTNYGYTF.

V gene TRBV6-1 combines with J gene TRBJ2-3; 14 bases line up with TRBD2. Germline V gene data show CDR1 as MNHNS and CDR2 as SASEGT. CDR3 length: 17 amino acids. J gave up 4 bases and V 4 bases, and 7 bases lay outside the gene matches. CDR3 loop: CASSAYGTSGSPDTQYF. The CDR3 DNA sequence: TGTGCCAGCAGTGCCTACGGGACTAGCGGGAGCCCAGATACGCAGTATTTT.